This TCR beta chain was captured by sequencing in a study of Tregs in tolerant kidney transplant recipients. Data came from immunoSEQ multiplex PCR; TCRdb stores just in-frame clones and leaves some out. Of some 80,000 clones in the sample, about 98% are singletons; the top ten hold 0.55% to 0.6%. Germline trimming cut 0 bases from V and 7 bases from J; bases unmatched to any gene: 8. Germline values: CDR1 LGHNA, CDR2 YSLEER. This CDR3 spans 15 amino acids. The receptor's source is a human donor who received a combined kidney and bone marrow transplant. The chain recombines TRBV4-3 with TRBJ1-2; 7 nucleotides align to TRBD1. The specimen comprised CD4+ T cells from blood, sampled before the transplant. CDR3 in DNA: TGCGCCAGCAGCCAAGACCCGGGACAGAGCACTGGCTACACCTTC. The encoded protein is CASSQDPGQSTGYTF.